This T cell receptor (beta chain) was sequenced in a study of response to subunit inactivated influenza vaccine. Study-level results: Authors suggested that a seasonal influenza vaccination recruits few new T cells each time.

MiXCR, run by TCRdb on the RT-PCR reads, gives a single entry per CDR3 protein. Of about 520,000 distinct CDR3 sequences listed, around 25% were seen once; the top ten hold approximately 1.9%. Concerning this clonotype itself: The antigen remains unidentified.

Germline trimming cut 0 bases from V and 5 bases from J; bases unmatched to any gene: 7. The CDR3 extends over 16 amino acids. Germline lookup yields CDR1 SGHTA and CDR2 FQGNSA. The receptor was isolated from a man in his forties or fifties who received an inactivated influenza vaccine. The source was CD4+ T cells sorted from PBMCs, collected more than 4 days after vaccination. The genes are TRBV7-2 and TRBJ2-3; 8 nucleotides align to TRBD2. CDR3 sequence (DNA): TGTGCCAGCAGCTTAGCAGGTAGCGGGGTGTTAGATACGCAGTATTTT. It translates to CASSLAGSGVLDTQYF. Full variable domain (rest looked up from reference TRBV7-2 and TRBJ2-3): GAGVSQSPSNKVTEKGKDVELRCDPISGHTALYWYRQSLGQGLEFLIYFQGNSAPDKSGLPSDRFSAERTGGSVSTLTIQRTQQEDSAVYLCASSLAGSGVLDTQYFGPGTRLTVL.